A single sample gave rise to the 12 T cell receptor beta chains below, sequenced in a study of cytomegalovirus exposure and HLA in healthy donors. A multiplex PCR was run with 60 Vbeta primers and 13 Jbeta primers. The method was immunoSEQ multiplex PCR; TCRdb's version includes in-frame clones alone and lacks a portion of them. The sample holds 140,000 or so clones, approximately 9% seen once. Sequencing input: PBMCs. Receptors were obtained from a male donor in good health and CMV-seronegative.

This clone was seen a few times. The genes are TRBV6-1 and TRBJ2-5; 10 nucleotides align to TRBD2. The CDR3 extends over 16 amino acids. Germline V gene lookup returns CDR1 MNHNS and CDR2 SASEGT. J lost 4 bases, V lost 4 bases, and 9 bases had no gene match. The DNA of the CDR3 is TGTGCCAGCAGTGGGCTGCTAGCGGGAGTCCTAGAGACCCAGTACTTC. Its protein is CASSGLLAGVLETQYF.

This chain uses TRBV30 with TRBJ1-2, with TRBD1 as a possible D gene (5 bases). The CDR3 contains 12 residues. The V and J ends lost 4 bases and 4 bases respectively, with 10 bases between them. Germline V CDR1 and CDR2: GTSNPN, SVGIG (reference sequence). CDR3 region: CAWTMGLYGYTF. The CDR3 nucleotides are TGTGCCTGGACTATGGGGCTCTATGGCTACACCTTC.

This clone was seen a handful of times. The chain is built from TRBV13 and TRBJ2-7; 12 nucleotides align to TRBD2. The CDR3 has 16 amino acids. V was pared by 4 bases and J by 0 bases, with 4 bases of the junction left unmatched. From germline, CDR1 is PRHDT and CDR2 FYEKMQ (reference sequence). The CDR3 region is CASSSMTSGSSYEQYF. CDR3 sequence (DNA): TGTGCCAGCAGCTCGATGACTAGCGGGAGCTCCTACGAGCAGTACTTC.

In its sample, this clone was seen many times. The V call is TRBV4-3, the J call TRBJ1-1; no firm D call. CDR1 and CDR2 from the germline V gene are LGHNA and YSLEER. CDR3 length: 18 residues. Trimming pared 0 bases from V and 5 bases from J, leaving 22 bases between. The CDR3 loop reads CASSQDGMGSGRRTEAFF. CDR3 bases: TGCGCCAGCAGCCAAGATGGGATGGGGTCTGGGAGGAGAACTGAAGCTTTCTTT.

A few counts support this clone. This chain uses TRBV6-6 with TRBJ2-2; the match to TRBD1 covers 7 bases. CDR3 length: 15 amino acids. Looked up from germline, CDR1 is MNHNY and CDR2 is SVGAGI (reference sequence). The trim removed 3 bases at V and 4 bases at J, leaving 5 bases unmatched. CDR3 sequence: CASSYGQEITGELFF. The CDR3 coding sequence is TGTGCCAGCAGTTATGGACAGGAGATCACCGGGGAGCTGTTTTTT.

The table lists this clone with a few counts. The gene calls are TRBV10-1 and TRBJ2-7; TRBD2 might be the D (6 bases). This CDR3 is built from 16 residues. Deletions cut 1 base from V and 5 bases from J, with 18 bases between. In germline, CDR1 is WNHNN, CDR2 SYGVQD (reference sequence). CDR3 sequence (DNA): TGCGCCAGCAGTGAGTTCAGAGGGACTCTACTGGACGAGCAGTACTTC. This encodes CASSEFRGTLLDEQYF.

The chain employs TRBV9 and TRBJ1-1, with D perhaps matching TRBD1 (6 bases). The V gene lost 4 bases and the J gene lost 5 bases, with 21 bases spanning the gap. From germline, CDR1 is SGDLS and CDR2 YYNGEE. The CDR3 is made up of 16 amino acids. CDR3: CASSTSDSLWGTEAFF. The CDR3, as DNA: TGTGCCAGCAGCACCTCGGACAGCCTTTGGGGGACTGAAGCTTTCTTT.

The rearrangement uses TRBV6-4 and TRBJ2-1, with D possibly matching TRBD2 (6 bases). The CDR3 is 15 residues long. Germline-derived CDR1 and CDR2 are MRHNA and SNTAGT. Between the trimmed V and J ends, which lost 0 bases and 5 bases, there was a span of 11 bases. CDR3 nucleotides: TGTGCCAGCAGTGACTCGACTAGGCCTAACAATGAGCAGTTCTTC. It is translated as CASSDSTRPNNEQFF.

The V and J genes are TRBV6-1 and TRBJ1-5; D is unresolved. Germline loops: CDR1 MNHNS, CDR2 SASEGT. The length of the CDR3 is 13 residues. V gave up 5 bases and J gave up 7 bases, with 12 bases separating them. The CDR3 DNA reads TGTGCCAGCAGTCTGTTAGTCGAACAGCCCCAGCATTTT. Translating it yields CASSLLVEQPQHF.

This clone appeared a few times. The rearrangement links TRBV18 to TRBJ1-4; D may be TRBD1 (6 bases). V lost 0 bases and J lost 10, with 15 bases in between. Germline CDR1 reads KGHSH; CDR2 reads LQKENI. This CDR3 is built from 15 residues. CDR3 amino acids: CASSPPSGAFGKLFF. The CDR3 DNA follows: TGTGCCAGCTCACCACCTTCAGGGGCTTTTGGAAAACTGTTTTTT.

In this sample, this clone turned up a few times. V is TRBV28 and J is TRBJ1-5, with D possibly matching TRBD1 (6 bases). Germline lookup yields CDR1 MDHEN and CDR2 SYDVKM. This CDR3 has 15 amino acids. With 5 bases removed from V and 3 bases from J, the gap between germline ends came to 14 bases. The CDR3 region is CASSPQGRDNQPQHF. The CDR3 DNA follows: TGTGCCAGCAGTCCACAGGGAAGAGACAATCAGCCCCAGCATTTT.

V usage is TRBV4-1 and J usage is TRBJ1-2, with D uncertain. Germline V gene lookup returns CDR1 MGHRA and CDR2 YSYEKL. Deletions cut 4 bases from V and 1 base from J, with 13 bases between. This CDR3 is 15 amino acids long. The chain's CDR3 is CASSPDVGGNYGYTF. The CDR3 nucleotides read TGCGCCAGCAGCCCCGACGTGGGAGGTAACTATGGCTACACCTTC.